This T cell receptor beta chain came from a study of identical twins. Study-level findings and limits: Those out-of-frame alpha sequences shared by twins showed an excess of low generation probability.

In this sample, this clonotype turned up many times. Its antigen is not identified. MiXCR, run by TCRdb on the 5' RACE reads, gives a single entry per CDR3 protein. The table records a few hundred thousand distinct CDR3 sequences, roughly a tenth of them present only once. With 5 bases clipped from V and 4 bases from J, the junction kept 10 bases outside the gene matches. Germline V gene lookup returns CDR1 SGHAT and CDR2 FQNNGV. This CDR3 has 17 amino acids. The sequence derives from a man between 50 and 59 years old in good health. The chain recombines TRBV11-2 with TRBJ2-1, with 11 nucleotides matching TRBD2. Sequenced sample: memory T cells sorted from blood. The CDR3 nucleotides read TGTGCCAGCAGCGGCGCGACTAGCGGGACTGGGTACAATGAGCAGTTCTTC. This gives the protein CASSGATSGTGYNEQFF.